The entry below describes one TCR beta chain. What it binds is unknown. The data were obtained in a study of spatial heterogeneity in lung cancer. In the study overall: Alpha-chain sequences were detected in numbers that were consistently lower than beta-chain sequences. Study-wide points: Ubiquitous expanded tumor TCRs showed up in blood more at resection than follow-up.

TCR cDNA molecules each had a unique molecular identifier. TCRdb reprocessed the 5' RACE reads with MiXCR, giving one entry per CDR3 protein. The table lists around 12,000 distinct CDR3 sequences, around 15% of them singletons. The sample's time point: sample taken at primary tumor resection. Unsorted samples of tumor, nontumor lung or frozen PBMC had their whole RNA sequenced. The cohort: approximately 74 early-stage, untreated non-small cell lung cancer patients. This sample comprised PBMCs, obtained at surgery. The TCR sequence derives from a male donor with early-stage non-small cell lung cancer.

This CDR3 is CSVGMGLGSDTQYF. The CDR3 coding sequence is TGCAGCGTTGGGATGGGTTTGGGATCAGATACGCAGTATTTT. V and J are TRBV29-1 and TRBJ2-3; D not certain. The CDR3 runs to 14 residues. Trimming left V 4 bases short and J 4 bases short, with 15 bases between. From germline, CDR1 is SQVTM and CDR2 ANQGSEA.